The next 5 T cell receptor beta chains were all read from a single sample in a study of T cell responses to AZD1222 COVID-19 vaccine. Measured with immunoSEQ multiplex PCR; TCRdb has only the in-frame clones, and not every one. The data contain approximately 110,000 clones, 88% of them singletons. The material was peripheral blood, obtained on day 0 of MenACWY control vaccination. The receptors stem from an adult in good health.

This chain uses TRBV7-9 with TRBJ2-2; no definite D call. Germline assignment: CDR1 SEHNR and CDR2 FQNEAQ (reference sequence). The CDR3 is 12 amino acids. The V end was cut by 10 bases, the J end by 6 bases, with 12 bases between. CDR3 coding DNA: TGTGCCACCTACGGAAGGGCCGGGGAGCTGTTTTTT. It encodes CATYGRAGELFF. The full variable domain, its missing parts supplied by reference TRBV7-9 and TRBJ2-2, is DTGVSQNPRHKITKRGQNVTFRCDPISEHNRLYWYRQTLGQGPEFLTYFQNEAQLEKSRLLSDRFSAERPKGSFSTLEIQRTEQGDSAMYLCATYGRAGELFFGEGSRLTVL.

V is TRBV7-2 and J is TRBJ2-7; D gene uncertain. This CDR3 comprises 12 residues. The ends were cut back, 1 base at V and 4 bases at J, with 5 bases in the middle. From germline, CDR1 is SGHTA and CDR2 FQGNSA. CDR3 coding DNA: TGTGCCAGCAGCTTAGATGCTTACGAGCAGTACTTC. It encodes CASSLDAYEQYF.

The rearrangement links TRBV28 to TRBJ2-4; D is undetermined. The germline CDR1 and CDR2 sequences are MDHEN and SYDVKM. V lost 3 bases, J lost 0 bases, and 30 bases lay in between. The CDR3 totals 22 residues. CDR3 amino acids: CASSLNPVFGQRPNLAKNIQYF. CDR3 sequence (DNA): TGTGCCAGCAGTTTGAACCCCGTTTTCGGGCAGCGCCCCAACCTAGCCAAAAACATTCAGTACTTC.

Only a few counts were recorded for this clone. The genes are TRBV4-2 and TRBJ1-1, with a possible D match to TRBD1 (5 bases). Per germline, CDR1 LGHNA and CDR2 YNFKEQ. The length of the CDR3 is 15 residues. Between the trimmed V and J ends, which lost 0 bases and 4 bases, there was a span of 12 bases. CDR3 nucleotides: TGTGCCAGCAGCCAAGATCTATCGCAGGGCACTGAAGCTTTCTTT. Protein product: CASSQDLSQGTEAFF.

CDR3 nucleotides: TGCGCCAGCAGCTTGGACAGGGAACAGGGTGGCTACACCTTC. Encoded protein: CASSLDREQGGYTF. The V call is TRBV5-1, the J call TRBJ1-2; D possibly corresponds to TRBD1 (6 bases). Germline CDR1 SGHRS, CDR2 YFSETQ. CDR3 length: 14 residues. V was trimmed by 0 bases and J by 7 bases, leaving 13 bases between them.